The rows below give T cell receptor beta chains drawn from one sample of a study of CD8+ T cells in alopecia areata. Measured with immunoSEQ multiplex PCR; TCRdb has only the in-frame clones, and not every one. The sample has fewer than 150,000 clones, 35% to 40% seen once. Sample: CD4+ T cells sorted from blood. The receptor set was obtained from a human donor with alopecia areata. The CDR3 runs from the conserved cysteine through the conserved F or W. Each record gives: V gene, CDR3 protein.

v_call: TRBV25-1
cdr3_aa: CASSRNQAPNHLHF

v_call: TRBV5-4
cdr3_aa: CASSPPASRSYEQYF

v_call: TRBV29-1
cdr3_aa: CSYKAPVEAFF

v_call: TRBV7-7
cdr3_aa: CASNRWTTFRINTGELFF

v_call: TRBV2
cdr3_aa: CASSADRGGTDTQYF

v_call: TRBV7-2
cdr3_aa: CASSVGGAGETQYF

v_call: TRBV6-5
cdr3_aa: CASTAPGNEAFF

v_call: TRBV30
cdr3_aa: CAWSSQGTGTQYF

v_call: TRBV29-1
cdr3_aa: CSVEWGLGDTQYF

v_call: TRBV5-1
cdr3_aa: CASSLGTSGRNEQFF

v_call: TRBV14
cdr3_aa: CASSPGVDEQFF

v_call: TRBV30
cdr3_aa: CAWIGEKGYTF

v_call: TRBV30
cdr3_aa: CAWSVGPSNTQYF

v_call: TRBV25-1
cdr3_aa: CARKDTRPKETQYF

v_call: TRBV28
cdr3_aa: CASSVRTGEGSEQFF

v_call: TRBV10-3
cdr3_aa: CAISRSGSSYNEQFF

v_call: TRBV29-1
cdr3_aa: CSVDWGLSYNEQFF

v_call: TRBV28
cdr3_aa: CASSLGVGLYGYTF

v_call: TRBV7-3
cdr3_aa: CASSLQGAEYNEQFF

v_call: TRBV18
cdr3_aa: CASSKGGEVAKNIQYF

v_call: TRBV5-1
cdr3_aa: CASSPEGETEAFF

v_call: TRBV27
cdr3_aa: CASSSATSGRAGNEQFF

v_call: TRBV29-1
cdr3_aa: CSGRVRGETQYF

v_call: TRBV7-2
cdr3_aa: CASSLGGGFYEQYF

v_call: TRBV19
cdr3_aa: CASRPGTATNYGYTF

v_call: TRBV30
cdr3_aa: CAWTQVGGGYEQYF

v_call: TRBV7-2
cdr3_aa: CASSLSGVEETQYF

v_call: TRBV29-1
cdr3_aa: CSPVGGYNEQFF

v_call: TRBV14
cdr3_aa: CASSVGRTFGGEQYF

v_call: TRBV28
cdr3_aa: CASSPGDRHTGELFF

v_call: TRBV28
cdr3_aa: CASSLGAGIYNEQFF

v_call: TRBV7-2
cdr3_aa: CASREGHGDTEAFF

v_call: TRBV5-1
cdr3_aa: CASSLGILSEQYF

v_call: TRBV18
cdr3_aa: CASSPGRGRTDTQYF

v_call: TRBV5-1
cdr3_aa: CASSPPGQGTEAFF

v_call: TRBV27
cdr3_aa: CASSSSGANVLTF

v_call: TRBV18
cdr3_aa: CASSPGVVEKLFF

v_call: TRBV5-1
cdr3_aa: CASSLDPNRAYNEQFF

v_call: TRBV7-2
cdr3_aa: CASSFPKGDTQYF

v_call: TRBV7-3
cdr3_aa: CASSPLAPLPTGELFF

v_call: TRBV5-6
cdr3_aa: CASSWIGAGVHNEQFF

v_call: TRBV29-1
cdr3_aa: CSVGRDRSTDTQYF

v_call: TRBV7-6
cdr3_aa: CASSPGQYDNEQFF

v_call: TRBV7-2
cdr3_aa: CASSSWTDTQYF